These 20 T cell receptor beta chains were all obtained from the same sample, sequenced in a study of shared clonotypes between healthy human individuals (dated by TCRdb to the early 2020s). The library relied on the immunoSEQ multiplex PCR assay. TCRdb carries this immuneACCESS record with in-frame sequences only. Its versions omit some clonotypes, under half of them owing to an unresolved V gene in the studies checked, with the rest unexplained. The sample contains millions of clones, 90% to 95% of them found a single time. Approximately 0.13% of the sample comes from the top ten. The sample taken for sequencing was naive CD4+ T cells sorted from blood. The cell subset or site label for this specimen denotes: CD45RA+ positively selected. These receptors all come from a man aged 18 to 30 in good health.

As concerns this clone: A junction boundary mismatches the germline segment, possibly from a read error. The rearrangement joins TRBV27 to TRBJ2-5; D gene unclear. The CDR3 has 12 amino acids. Germline lookup yields CDR1 MNHEY and CDR2 SMNVEV (reference sequence). CDR3 sequence: CASSISRETQYF. The CDR3 region has the DNA TGTGCCAGCAGTATATCCAGGGAGACCCAGTACTTC.

The chain recombines TRBV30 with TRBJ1-2; no reliable D call. Germline V lookup: CDR1 GTSNPN, CDR2 SVGIG (reference sequence). The CDR3 is made up of 13 amino acids. Trimming cost V 0 bases and J 1 base, with 6 bases left between them. This CDR3 is CAWSVRVNYGYTF. Written as DNA, the CDR3 is TGTGCCTGGAGTGTACGGGTTAACTATGGCTACACCTTC.

V and J are TRBV28 and TRBJ2-5, with D possibly TRBD2 on 6 matching bases. V lost 2 bases, J lost 2 bases, and 12 bases lay in between. The CDR3 has 15 residues. Germline CDR1 reads MDHEN; CDR2 reads SYDVKM. CDR3 protein: CASSLPGVGQETQYF. CDR3 nucleotides: TGTGCCAGCAGTTTACCGGGGGTTGGGCAAGAGACCCAGTACTTC.

The rearrangement joins TRBV6-1 to TRBJ2-5; D remains ambiguous. Germline-derived CDR1 and CDR2 are MNHNS and SASEGT. V was shortened by 8 bases and J by 1 base, with 14 bases between the two germline ends. There are 14 residues in the CDR3. This CDR3 reads CASRRSYLQETQYF. The CDR3 region has the DNA TGTGCCAGCCGGCGTAGCTACCTCCAAGAGACCCAGTACTTC.

This chain connects TRBV6-5 to TRBJ2-2; D may be TRBD1 (5 bases). Germline V gene lookup returns CDR1 MNHEY and CDR2 SVGAGI. The length of the CDR3 is 16 residues. V was cut by 0 bases and J by 5 bases, with 13 bases left in between. The CDR3 DNA is TGTGCCAGCAGTTACTCGTGGACACGGCAGACCGGGGAGCTGTTTTTT. It yields the protein CASSYSWTRQTGELFF.

On this clone: The sample has other DNA sequences that encode this CDR3 too. The chain joins TRBV5-1 to TRBJ2-2, with TRBD2 matching 10 bases. The CDR3 extends over 15 amino acids. Germline CDR1 is SGHRS and CDR2 is YFSETQ. Trimming at V came to 5 bases and at J to 2 bases, leaving 3 bases not matched to a gene. Written as DNA, the CDR3 is TGCGCCAGCAGGTTACTAGCGGGAAACACCGGGGAGCTGTTTTTT. It is translated as CASRLLAGNTGELFF. Full variable domain (missing parts from reference TRBV5-1 and TRBJ2-2): KAGVTQTPRYLIKTRGQQVTLSCSPISGHRSVSWYQQTPGQGLQFLFEYFSETQRNKGNFPGRFSGRQFSNSRSEMNVSTLELGDSALYLCASRLLAGNTGELFFGEGSRLTVL.

Details on this clone: The same CDR3 also results from other DNA sequences found in this sample. V and J are TRBV30 and TRBJ1-1; D uncertain. The CDR3 spans 12 residues. Germline lookup yields CDR1 GTSNPN and CDR2 SVGIG (reference sequence). V was shortened by 0 bases and J by 5 bases, with 7 bases between the two germline ends. CDR3 sequence reads: CAWSVGGTEAFF. CDR3 sequence (DNA): TGTGCCTGGAGTGTCGGTGGAACTGAAGCTTTCTTT.

Concerning this clone itself: Other nucleotide sequences in the sample specify the same CDR3. This rearrangement joins TRBV30 to TRBJ1-4; no clear D. The germline CDR1 and CDR2 sequences are GTSNPN and SVGIG (reference sequence). V lost 2 bases, J lost 8 bases, and 9 bases lay in between. The CDR3 has 12 amino acids. CDR3 protein: CAWSSGGEKLFF. The CDR3 DNA follows: TGTGCCTGGAGTTCGGGCGGGGAAAAACTGTTTTTT.

This clone appeared a single time. The rearrangement uses TRBV10-2 and TRBJ2-5; D is possibly TRBD1 (5 bases). Germline V lookup: CDR1 WSHSY, CDR2 SAAADI. The CDR3 has 13 residues. V shed 5 bases and J shed 5 bases, with 12 bases lying between them. CDR3 nucleotide sequence: TGCGCCAGCAGTCCCAGGGCCCGGGAGACCCAGTACTTC. It specifies CASSPRARETQYF.

This chain connects TRBV30 to TRBJ2-7; the match to TRBD1 covers 8 bases. The trim removed 4 bases at V and 6 bases at J, leaving 11 bases unmatched. The CDR3 contains 14 residues. The germline CDR1 and CDR2 sequences are GTSNPN and SVGIG (reference sequence). The CDR3 sequence: CAWTADRGSFEQYF. The CDR3 DNA follows: TGTGCCTGGACCGCCGACAGGGGCAGTTTCGAGCAGTACTTC.

The rearrangement uses TRBV9 and TRBJ1-6; D may be TRBD1 (6 bases). V was shortened by 2 bases and J by 10 bases, with 10 bases between the two germline ends. Germline CDR1 is SGDLS and CDR2 is YYNGEE. The CDR3 has 13 residues. For the CDR3, the DNA is TGTGCCAGCAGCGTCCTACAGGGATCACCCCTCCACTTT. Amino acid sequence: CASSVLQGSPLHF.

As regards this clone: One end of the junction is discordant with germline, which a read error may explain. The chain is built from TRBV30 and TRBJ2-7; perhaps TRBD1 as D (6 bases). The CDR3 spans 11 residues. Germline CDR1 GTSNPN, CDR2 SVGIG (reference sequence). The CDR3 loop reads CAWSVAQGFVF. CDR3 bases: TGTGCCTGGAGTGTAGCTCAGGGGTTCGTCTTC.

This chain joins TRBV9 and TRBJ2-3; D possibly matches TRBD1 or TRBD2 (5 bases each). The CDR3 has 13 residues. CDR1 is SGDLS and CDR2 is YYNGEE in the germline V gene. Trimming pared 6 bases from V and 2 bases from J, leaving 10 bases between. The CDR3 region is CASTSGTTDTQYF. DNA of the CDR3: TGTGCCAGCACGTCGGGGACCACAGATACGCAGTATTTT.

The V call is TRBV5-4, the J call TRBJ1-3, with D unclear. Germline values: CDR1 SGHNT, CDR2 YYREEE (reference sequence). This CDR3 has 15 amino acids. Trimming took off 0 bases at V and 0 bases at J, with 7 bases between the two ends. The CDR3, as DNA: TGTGCCAGCAGCTTGGGGAGGGTCTCTGGAAACACCATATATTTT. Its translation is CASSLGRVSGNTIYF.

V is TRBV27 and J is TRBJ2-1, with D possibly called TRBD1 or TRBD2 (6 bases each). CDR1 and CDR2 (germline): MNHEY, SMNVEV (reference sequence). The CDR3 consists of 12 residues. V lost 2 bases, J lost 16 bases, and 15 bases lay in between. This CDR3 reads CASSLTAGDLFF. In DNA, the CDR3 is TGTGCCAGCAGTTTAACGGCAGGGGACTTATTCTTC.

The chain employs TRBV6-5 and TRBJ2-7, with 11 bases aligning to TRBD2. CDR3 length: 14 amino acids. Germline-derived CDR1 and CDR2 are MNHEY and SVGAGI. V shed 6 bases, J shed 7 bases, and the junction held 8 bases outside the gene matches. The CDR3 sequence: CASRRLAGSREQYF. CDR3 DNA sequence: TGTGCCAGCAGAAGACTAGCGGGGTCTCGGGAGCAGTACTTC.

The chain uses TRBV5-6 and TRBJ1-5; D is possibly TRBD1 (5 bases). The CDR3 runs to 16 residues. Germline V gives CDR1 SGHDT, CDR2 YYEEEE. The germline V and J ends were trimmed by 1 base and 6 bases, with 17 bases remaining between them. The CDR3 region has the DNA TGTGCCAGCAGCTTGTTATTCGGGGCATCGGGTCAGCCCCAGCATTTT. The encoded protein is CASSLLFGASGQPQHF.

The chain uses TRBV6-6 and TRBJ2-2; D call uncertain. V lost 5 bases and J lost 5, with 12 bases in between. This CDR3 contains 14 residues. The germline V gene has CDR1 MNHNY and CDR2 SVGAGI (reference sequence). CDR3 DNA: TGTGCCAGCAGTACCCCTTTTCGGACCGGGGAGCTGTTTTTT. This sequence encodes CASSTPFRTGELFF.

In its sample, this clone was seen once. The J gene is TRBJ2-5, the V gene TRBV5-1; no clear D. Per the germline V gene, CDR1 is SGHRS and CDR2 is YFSETQ. The V gene lost 0 bases and the J gene lost 2 bases, with 11 bases spanning the gap. The CDR3 spans 15 residues. CDR3 sequence (DNA): TGCGCCAGCAGCTTGGCCGGTAGACCGCAAGAGACCCAGTACTTC. It codes for CASSLAGRPQETQYF.

The V gene is TRBV7-3, the J gene TRBJ1-2; 11 bases are shared with TRBD1. This CDR3 has 15 amino acids. Germline CDR1 SGHTA, CDR2 FQGTGA. J was trimmed by 8 bases and V by 5 bases; bases with no gene match: 10. For the CDR3, the DNA is TGTGCCAGCAGCACGGACAGGGGGCTGGAGGGAGGCTACACCTTC. It encodes CASSTDRGLEGGYTF. Combining the CDR3 with reference TRBV7-3 and TRBJ1-2 gives the whole variable domain GAGVSQTPSNKVTEKGKYVELRCDPISGHTALYWYRQSLGQGPEFLIYFQGTGAADDSGLPNDRFFAVRPEGSVSTLKIQRTERGDSAVYLCASSTDRGLEGGYTFGSGTRLTVV.